A single sample is the source of the 29 T cell receptor beta chains below, sequenced in a study of blood T cell repertoires in COVID-19. Sequencing used immunoSEQ multiplex PCR; TCRdb keeps in-frame clones, though not all of them. Among around 280,000 clones listed, almost 90% were seen once. Specimen: PBMCs or T cells enriched from blood (not recorded which). The source is a woman in her late teens or twenties with acute COVID-19.

The table lists this clone with a count of one. The chain joins TRBV5-5 to TRBJ2-6; D might be TRBD2 (6 bases). Trimming cost V 0 bases and J 1 base, with 14 bases left between them. The CDR3 runs 18 residues. Germline V gives CDR1 SGHKS, CDR2 YYEKEE (reference sequence). CDR3 protein: CASSLVSSGHSGANVLTF. CDR3 DNA sequence: TGTGCCAGCAGCTTGGTGAGTAGCGGACATTCTGGGGCCAACGTCCTGACTTTC.

This chain connects TRBV27 to TRBJ2-3, with 8 bases matching TRBD2. The CDR3 is 16 residues long. The ends lost 6 bases at V and 2 bases at J; junction bases unmatched: 10. Germline CDR1 and CDR2: MNHEY and SMNVEV (reference sequence). The CDR3 protein is CASSLVRREDTDTQYF. The CDR3 nucleotides are TGTGCCAGCAGCCTGGTGCGGCGGGAGGACACAGATACGCAGTATTTT.

The chain employs TRBV5-6 and TRBJ2-7; 7 bases are a match to TRBD1. The CDR3 runs to 14 residues. The V segment lost 1 base and the J segment 0 bases; nucleotides outside the gene matches: 1. Germline CDR1 SGHDT, CDR2 YYEEEE. The CDR3, as DNA: TGTGCCAGCAGCTTGCCAGGGGGCTCCTACGAGCAGTACTTC. This codes for CASSLPGGSYEQYF.

This clone appeared a few times. The gene calls are TRBV27 and TRBJ2-5, with 10 nucleotides matching TRBD2. J was trimmed by 5 bases and V by 2 bases; bases with no gene match: 5. The CDR3 runs 15 residues. CDR1 MNHEY and CDR2 SMNVEV come from the germline V gene (reference sequence). The CDR3 reads CASSLLAGVQETQYF. The CDR3 region has the DNA TGTGCCAGCAGTTTACTAGCGGGAGTGCAGGAGACCCAGTACTTC.

J is TRBJ2-1 and V is TRBV21-1; no check of the table's D call, TRBD1, against the DNA was made. TRBV21-1 is annotated as a pseudogene. The CDR3 extends over 16 amino acids. CDR3: CASSRIRGSSYNEQFF. Here the CDR3 DNA reads TGTGCCAGCAGCAGGATAAGGGGGAGCTCCTACAATGAGCAGTTCTTC.

V usage is TRBV18 and J usage is TRBJ1-2, with D perhaps matching TRBD1 (5 bases). CDR1 and CDR2 from the germline V gene are KGHSH and LQKENI. The CDR3 length is 16 residues. Trimming pared 4 bases from V and 6 bases from J, leaving 21 bases between. The CDR3 DNA is TGTGCCAGCTCACTGCCGGGACTCACCCAAGGGGATGGCTACACCTTC. It codes for CASSLPGLTQGDGYTF.

The chain recombines TRBV7-6 with TRBJ2-3, with D unclear. The germline V gene encodes CDR1 SGHVS and CDR2 FNYEAQ. Trimming left V 5 bases short and J 1 base short, with 10 bases between. The CDR3 totals 14 residues. The CDR3 reads CASSPRLGTDTQYF. The CDR3 DNA reads TGTGCCAGCAGCCCAAGACTGGGCACAGATACGCAGTATTTT.

V usage is TRBV10-2 and J usage is TRBJ1-2, with TRBD1 matching over 9 bases. V was clipped by 4 bases and J by 8 bases; unmatched bases: 11. The CDR3 extends over 15 amino acids. CDR1 and CDR2 (germline): WSHSY, SAAADI. CDR3 DNA sequence: TGCGCCAGCAGTGCGGGACAGGGAATCGTTCGAGGCTACACCTTC. Its protein is CASSAGQGIVRGYTF.

The chain has TRBV5-1 and TRBJ1-4; D might be TRBD1 (5 bases). The CDR3 is made up of 14 amino acids. V was pared by 2 bases and J by 8 bases, with 13 bases between. The germline V gene encodes CDR1 SGHRS and CDR2 YFSETQ. The CDR3, as DNA: TGCGCCAGCAGCTTCGGGCAGGGTTGGGAAAAACTGTTTTTT. This encodes CASSFGQGWEKLFF.

This rearrangement joins TRBV4-3 to TRBJ2-1; D is unresolved. V was pared by 1 base and J by 11 bases, with 12 bases between. Germline-derived CDR1 and CDR2 are LGHNA and YSLEER. The CDR3 contains 13 residues. The CDR3 sequence is CASSQVEGGKQFF. The CDR3 DNA reads TGCGCCAGCAGCCAAGTCGAAGGCGGTAAGCAGTTCTTC.

V is TRBV6-5 and J is TRBJ1-5; D is unresolved. Germline CDR1 reads MNHEY; CDR2 reads SVGAGI. This CDR3 has 15 residues. V was trimmed by 5 bases and J by 5 bases, leaving 16 bases between them. The CDR3 DNA reads as TGTGCCAGCAGTCTCAATTCCGGGAACTATCAGCCCCAGCATTTT. This sequence encodes CASSLNSGNYQPQHF.

The sample holds one count of this clone. V is TRBV11-2 and J is TRBJ1-2; D is unresolved. Per the germline V gene, CDR1 is SGHAT and CDR2 is FQNNGV. The CDR3 has 13 amino acids. V shed 0 bases and J shed 7 bases, with 9 bases lying between them. CDR3 region: CASSLERVGGYTF. In DNA, the CDR3 is TGTGCCAGCAGCTTAGAGCGGGTCGGTGGCTACACCTTC.

The gene calls are TRBV14 and TRBJ2-1, with unresolved D. Germline V lookup: CDR1 SGHDN, CDR2 FVKESK. The CDR3 runs 12 residues. V lost 1 base, J lost 10 bases, and 8 bases lay in between. The CDR3 DNA is TGTGCCAGCAGCCAAGTCTCACGGGAGCAGTTCTTC. Protein: CASSQVSREQFF. The full variable domain, with the rest looked up from reference TRBV14 and TRBJ2-1, is EAGVTQFPSHSVIEKGQTVTLRCDPISGHDNLYWYRRVMGKEIKFLLHFVKESKQDESGMPNNRFLAERTGGTYSTLKVQPAELEDSGVYFCASSQVSREQFFGPGTRLTVL.

This clone was observed once. The V and J genes are TRBV6-5 and TRBJ2-3, with 12 bases aligning to TRBD2. The trim removed 11 bases at V and 3 bases at J, leaving 9 bases unmatched. Germline V gene sequence: CDR1 MNHEY, CDR2 SVGAGI. The CDR3 sequence is 15 residues long. The CDR3 here is CAASVLAGGTDTQYF. The DNA for the CDR3 is TGTGCCGCCAGCGTCCTAGCGGGAGGGACAGATACGCAGTATTTT.

The rearrangement links TRBV27 to TRBJ2-4; 12 nucleotides agree with TRBD1. There are 14 residues in the CDR3. The V and J ends lost 8 bases and 2 bases, in that order; junction bases with no gene match: 1. Germline loops: CDR1 MNHEY, CDR2 SMNVEV (reference sequence). In DNA form, the CDR3 reads TGTGCCAGCGGGGACAGGGGGCCCAAAAACATTCAGTACTTC. Translation gives CASGDRGPKNIQYF.

This sequence joins TRBV18 and TRBJ2-3; 9 bases line up with TRBD1. Germline CDR1 and CDR2: KGHSH and LQKENI. The CDR3 runs 18 residues. V was clipped by 3 bases and J by 5 bases; unmatched bases: 15. CDR3 sequence reads: CASSPRDGQGTAVDTQYF. The CDR3, as DNA: TGTGCCAGCTCACCCCGCGATGGACAGGGGACTGCTGTAGATACGCAGTATTTT.

The chain joins TRBV18 to TRBJ1-1; tentative D call: TRBD1 (6 bases). The V gene lost 6 bases and the J gene lost 5 bases, with 19 bases spanning the gap. Germline lookup yields CDR1 KGHSH and CDR2 LQKENI. The CDR3 length is 15 residues. The CDR3 here is CASSHRALGRTEAFF. The CDR3 bases are TGTGCCAGCTCCCACAGGGCCCTGGGGCGAACTGAAGCTTTCTTT.

In DNA form, the CDR3 reads TGCAGCGTGGAGGACAGGGGAATTTCCTACGAGCAGTACTTC. Amino acids: CSVEDRGISYEQYF. This sequence joins TRBV29-1 and TRBJ2-7, with 9 nucleotides matching TRBD1. The germline V gene has CDR1 SQVTM and CDR2 ANQGSEA. After removal of 6 bases from V and 1 base from J, the junction contained 7 bases not matched to a gene. The CDR3 covers 14 residues.

The genes are TRBV30 and TRBJ1-4; a possible D gene is TRBD1 (6 bases). The V end lost 2 bases, the J end lost 8 bases, and 18 bases lay between the germline ends. CDR1 is GTSNPN, CDR2 SVGIG, per germline (reference sequence). The CDR3 spans 15 residues. The CDR3 region is CAWSSPSRGGEKLFF. CDR3 bases: TGTGCCTGGAGTTCCCCCAGCAGGGGAGGGGAAAAACTGTTTTTT. Full variable domain (outside the CDR3, taken from reference TRBV30 and TRBJ1-4): SQTIHQWPATLVQPVGSPLSLECTVEGTSNPNLYWYRQAAGRGLQLLFYSVGIGQISSEVPQNLSASRPQDRQFILSSKKLLLSDSGFYLCAWSSPSRGGEKLFFGSGTQLSVL.

The V and J genes are TRBV28 and TRBJ2-1, with TRBD1 matching 8 bases. V was pared by 6 bases and J by 7 bases, with 8 bases of the junction left unmatched. Germline CDR1 is MDHEN and CDR2 is SYDVKM. CDR3 size: 14 residues. CDR3 sequence reads: CASRRLDRANEQFF. CDR3 sequence (DNA): TGTGCCAGCAGGAGGTTGGACAGGGCTAATGAGCAGTTCTTC.

The rearrangement joins TRBV7-8 to TRBJ1-1; 7 bases match TRBD1. This CDR3 spans 18 amino acids. Per germline, CDR1 SGHVS and CDR2 FQNEAQ. V was pared by 4 bases and J by 0 bases, with 14 bases of the junction left unmatched. CDR3 nucleotides: TGTGCCAGCAGCTGGAAACGGGACAGAGTCCCTATGAACACTGAAGCTTTCTTT. As protein: CASSWKRDRVPMNTEAFF.

The genes are TRBV5-1 and TRBJ2-3, with D tentatively TRBD2 (6 bases). CDR3 size: 15 residues. V shed 6 bases and J shed 0 bases, with 14 bases lying between them. CDR1 is SGHRS and CDR2 is YFSETQ in the germline V gene. The CDR3 protein is CASKAVRGSTDTQYF. The CDR3 region has the DNA TGCGCCAGCAAGGCAGTACGGGGGAGCACAGATACGCAGTATTTT.

The rearrangement uses TRBV7-3 and TRBJ2-1, with 14 bases lining up with TRBD2. Germline CDR1 SGHTA, CDR2 FQGTGA. V was pared by 2 bases and J by 9 bases, with 0 bases of the junction left unmatched. The CDR3 loop spans 14 amino acids. Written as DNA, the CDR3 is TGTGCCAGCAGCTTAGGGACTAGCGGGAGTGAGCAGTTCTTC. Its protein product is CASSLGTSGSEQFF.

This rearrangement joins TRBV4-2 to TRBJ2-1; 7 nucleotides match TRBD1. Trimming took 1 base from V and 3 from J; bases not matched to a gene: 3. The CDR3 covers 15 residues. The germline V gene encodes CDR1 LGHNA and CDR2 YNFKEQ. This chain's CDR3 is CASSQGTGFYNEQFF. The CDR3 DNA is TGTGCCAGCAGCCAAGGGACAGGCTTCTACAATGAGCAGTTCTTC.

The chain is built from TRBV30 and TRBJ1-5; D is undetermined. The CDR3 is 13 amino acids. V lost 5 bases and J lost 2, with 10 bases in between. The germline CDR1 and CDR2 sequences are GTSNPN and SVGIG (reference sequence). The chain's CDR3 is CAWAGEGNQPQHF. The CDR3 nucleotides are TGTGCCTGGGCCGGTGAAGGCAATCAGCCCCAGCATTTT.

This chain uses TRBV27 with TRBJ2-7, with 10 bases aligning to TRBD1. The CDR3 is made up of 16 amino acids. Losses at the gene ends were 7 bases for V and 0 bases for J; bases not matched to a gene: 9. CDR1 MNHEY and CDR2 SMNVEV come from the germline V gene (reference sequence). The CDR3 here is CASTPGQGRASYEQYF. CDR3 nucleotide sequence: TGTGCCAGCACCCCGGGACAGGGGCGAGCCTCCTACGAGCAGTACTTC.

This rearrangement joins TRBV7-9 to TRBJ1-1, with 7 bases aligning to TRBD1. CDR1 is SEHNR, CDR2 FQNEAQ, per germline (reference sequence). The J segment lost 6 bases and the V segment lost 2 bases, leaving 9 bases of the junction unmatched. The CDR3 has 15 amino acids. CDR3 sequence reads: CASSLSTGIGAEAFF. The CDR3 DNA sequence: TGTGCCAGCAGCTTATCGACAGGGATAGGCGCTGAAGCTTTCTTT.

The rearrangement links TRBV7-6 to TRBJ1-5; a possible D gene is TRBD1 (5 bases). This CDR3 is built from 16 residues. V lost 0 bases and J 3 bases, leaving 12 bases between the germline ends. Germline-derived CDR1 and CDR2 are SGHVS and FNYEAQ. CDR3 protein: CASSLAGGGINQPQHF. In nucleotides, the CDR3 is TGTGCCAGCAGCTTAGCGGGGGGGGGAATCAATCAGCCCCAGCATTTT.

The chain couples TRBV7-2 to TRBJ2-7; D might be TRBD2 (5 bases). The V end was cut by 4 bases, the J end by 5 bases, with 18 bases between. This CDR3 contains 15 residues. CDR1 is SGHTA, CDR2 FQGNSA, per germline. CDR3 in amino acids: CASSSGLLKGHEQYF. The CDR3 region has the DNA TGTGCCAGCAGCTCTGGACTTCTCAAGGGCCACGAGCAGTACTTC.